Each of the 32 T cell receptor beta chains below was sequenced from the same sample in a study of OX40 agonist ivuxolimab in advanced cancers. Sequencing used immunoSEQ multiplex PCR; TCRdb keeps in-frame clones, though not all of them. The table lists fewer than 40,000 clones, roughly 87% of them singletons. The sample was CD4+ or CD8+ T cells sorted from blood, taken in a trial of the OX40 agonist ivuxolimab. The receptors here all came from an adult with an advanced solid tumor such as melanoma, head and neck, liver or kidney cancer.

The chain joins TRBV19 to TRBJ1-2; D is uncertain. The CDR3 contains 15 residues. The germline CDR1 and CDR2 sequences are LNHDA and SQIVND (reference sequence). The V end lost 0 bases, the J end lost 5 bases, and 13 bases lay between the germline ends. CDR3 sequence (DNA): TGTGCCAGTAGTATAGATCCGGGCAGTAGGTATGGCTACACCTTC. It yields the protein CASSIDPGSRYGYTF.

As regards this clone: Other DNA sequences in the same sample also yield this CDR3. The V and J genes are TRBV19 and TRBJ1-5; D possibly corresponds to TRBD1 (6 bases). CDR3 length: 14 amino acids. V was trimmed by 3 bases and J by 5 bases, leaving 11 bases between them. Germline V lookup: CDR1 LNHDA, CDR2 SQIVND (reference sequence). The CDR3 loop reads CASSIWAGDQPQHF. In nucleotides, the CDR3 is TGTGCCAGTAGTATTTGGGCAGGGGATCAGCCCCAGCATTTT.

The CDR3 coding sequence is TGCAGCGTTGATTTCCGGGGGAGTTACTATGGCTACACCTTC. Amino acid sequence: CSVDFRGSYYGYTF. V and J are TRBV29-1 and TRBJ1-2, with a weak D call TRBD1 (5 bases). Germline V gene data show CDR1 as SQVTM and CDR2 as ANQGSEA. V lost 3 bases, J lost 3 bases, and 14 bases lay in between. The CDR3 is made up of 14 amino acids.

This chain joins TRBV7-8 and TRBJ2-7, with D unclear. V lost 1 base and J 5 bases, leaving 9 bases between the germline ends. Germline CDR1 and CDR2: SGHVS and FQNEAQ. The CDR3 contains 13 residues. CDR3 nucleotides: TGTGCCAGCAGCTTAGAGTTCGGGCACGAGCAGTACTTC. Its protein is CASSLEFGHEQYF.

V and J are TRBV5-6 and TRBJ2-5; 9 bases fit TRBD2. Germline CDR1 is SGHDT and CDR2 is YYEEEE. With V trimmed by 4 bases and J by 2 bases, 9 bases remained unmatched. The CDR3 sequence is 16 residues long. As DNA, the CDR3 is TGTGCCAGCAGCCCTCCTAGCGGGGAATTACAAGAGACCCAGTACTTC. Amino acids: CASSPPSGELQETQYF.

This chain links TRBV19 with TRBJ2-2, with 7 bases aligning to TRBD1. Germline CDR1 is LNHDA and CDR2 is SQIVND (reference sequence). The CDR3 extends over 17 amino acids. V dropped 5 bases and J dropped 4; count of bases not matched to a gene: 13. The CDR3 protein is CASSRDRATLATGELFF. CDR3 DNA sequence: TGTGCCAGTAGTCGAGACAGGGCCACACTTGCCACCGGGGAGCTGTTTTTT.

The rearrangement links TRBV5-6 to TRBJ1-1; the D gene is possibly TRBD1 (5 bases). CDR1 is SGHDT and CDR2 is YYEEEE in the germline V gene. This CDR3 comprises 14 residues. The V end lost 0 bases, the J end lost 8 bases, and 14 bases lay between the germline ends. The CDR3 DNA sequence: TGTGCCAGCAGCTTGGTAGGGACCGCAAAAGAAGCTTTCTTT. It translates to CASSLVGTAKEAFF.

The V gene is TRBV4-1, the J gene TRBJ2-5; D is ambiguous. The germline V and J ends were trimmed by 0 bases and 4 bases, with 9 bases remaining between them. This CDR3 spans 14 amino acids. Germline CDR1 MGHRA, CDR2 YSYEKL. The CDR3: CASSQEANLETQYF. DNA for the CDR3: TGCGCCAGCAGCCAAGAGGCAAATCTAGAGACCCAGTACTTC.

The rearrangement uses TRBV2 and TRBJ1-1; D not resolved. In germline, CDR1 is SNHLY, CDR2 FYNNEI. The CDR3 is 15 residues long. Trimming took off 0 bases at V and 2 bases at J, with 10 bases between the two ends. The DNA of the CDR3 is TGTGCCAGCAGTGAAGCGCATAAAGGAAACACTGAAGCTTTCTTT. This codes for CASSEAHKGNTEAFF.

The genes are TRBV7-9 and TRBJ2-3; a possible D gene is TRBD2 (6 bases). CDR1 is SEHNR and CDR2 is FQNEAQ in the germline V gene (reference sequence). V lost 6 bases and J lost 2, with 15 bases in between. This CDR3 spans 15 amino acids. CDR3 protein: CASRGNGGSTDTQYF. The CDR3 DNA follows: TGTGCCAGCAGGGGTAACGGGGGATCCACAGATACGCAGTATTTT. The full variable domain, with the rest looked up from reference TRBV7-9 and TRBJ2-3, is DTGVSQNPRHKITKRGQNVTFRCDPISEHNRLYWYRQTLGQGPEFLTYFQNEAQLEKSRLLSDRFSAERPKGSFSTLEIQRTEQGDSAMYLCASRGNGGSTDTQYFGPGTRLTVL.

The CDR3 reads CASSLGTSQADTQYF. DNA of the CDR3: TGCGCCAGCAGCTTGGGGACTAGCCAGGCAGATACGCAGTATTTT. The J gene is TRBJ2-3, the V gene TRBV5-1; TRBD2 agrees at 8 bases. Per the germline V gene, CDR1 is SGHRS and CDR2 is YFSETQ. The CDR3 is 15 amino acids. The V segment lost 0 bases and the J segment 4 bases; nucleotides outside the gene matches: 4.

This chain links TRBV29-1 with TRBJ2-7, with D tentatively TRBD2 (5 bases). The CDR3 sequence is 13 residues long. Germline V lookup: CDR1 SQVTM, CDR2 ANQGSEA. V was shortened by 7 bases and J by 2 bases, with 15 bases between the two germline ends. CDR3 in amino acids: CSARPGETYEQYF. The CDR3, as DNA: TGCAGCGCCCGGCCCGGGGAAACCTACGAGCAGTACTTC.

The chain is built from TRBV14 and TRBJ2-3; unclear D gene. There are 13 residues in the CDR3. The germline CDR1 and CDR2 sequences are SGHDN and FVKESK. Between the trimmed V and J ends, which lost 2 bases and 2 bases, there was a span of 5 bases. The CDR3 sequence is CASSQQFTDTQYF. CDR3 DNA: TGTGCCAGCAGCCAACAGTTCACAGATACGCAGTATTTT.

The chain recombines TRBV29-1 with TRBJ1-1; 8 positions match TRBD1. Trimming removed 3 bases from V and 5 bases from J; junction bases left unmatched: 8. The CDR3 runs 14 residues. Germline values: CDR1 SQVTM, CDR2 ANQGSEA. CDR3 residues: CSVDQGALGTEAFF. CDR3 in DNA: TGCAGCGTTGATCAGGGGGCGCTGGGGACTGAAGCTTTCTTT.

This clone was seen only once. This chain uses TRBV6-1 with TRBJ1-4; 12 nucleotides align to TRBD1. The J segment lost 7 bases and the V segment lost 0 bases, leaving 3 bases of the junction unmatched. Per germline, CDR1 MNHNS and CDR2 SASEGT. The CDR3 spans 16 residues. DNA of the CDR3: TGTGCCAGCAGTGAAGCTCCGGGACAGGGGGCTGAAAAACTGTTTTTT. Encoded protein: CASSEAPGQGAEKLFF.

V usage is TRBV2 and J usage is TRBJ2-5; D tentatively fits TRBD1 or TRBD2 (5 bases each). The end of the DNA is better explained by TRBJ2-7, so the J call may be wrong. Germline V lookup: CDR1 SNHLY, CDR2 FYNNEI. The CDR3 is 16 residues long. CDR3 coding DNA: TGTGCCAGCAGAAGGTACGGGGCGGACCCTATGGACGAGCAGTACTTC. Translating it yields CASRRYGADPMDEQYF.

CDR3 in amino acids: CASSYSEGAGYTF. Here the CDR3 DNA reads TGTGCCAGCAGTTACTCGGAGGGGGCTGGCTACACCTTC. The genes are TRBV6-6 and TRBJ1-2, with 7 bases aligning to TRBD1. With 0 bases clipped from V and 7 bases from J, the junction kept 2 bases outside the gene matches. The V gene's germline CDR1 is MNHNY and CDR2 SVGAGI (reference sequence). The CDR3 contains 13 residues.

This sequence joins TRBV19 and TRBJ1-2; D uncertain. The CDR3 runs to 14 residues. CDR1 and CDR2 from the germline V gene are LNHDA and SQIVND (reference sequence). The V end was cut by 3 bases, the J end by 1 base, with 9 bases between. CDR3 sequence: CASSIGRINYGYTF. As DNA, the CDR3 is TGTGCCAGTAGTATTGGCAGAATTAACTATGGCTACACCTTC.

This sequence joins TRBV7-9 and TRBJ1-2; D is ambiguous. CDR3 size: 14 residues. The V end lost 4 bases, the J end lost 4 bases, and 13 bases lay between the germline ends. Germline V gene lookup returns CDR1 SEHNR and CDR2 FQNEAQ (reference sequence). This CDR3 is CASSSDGRSYGYTF. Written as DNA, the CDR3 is TGTGCCAGCAGCTCGGACGGAAGGTCCTATGGCTACACCTTC. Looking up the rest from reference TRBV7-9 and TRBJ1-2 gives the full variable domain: DTGVSQNPRHKITKRGQNVTFRCDPISEHNRLYWYRQTLGQGPEFLTYFQNEAQLEKSRLLSDRFSAERPKGSFSTLEIQRTEQGDSAMYLCASSSDGRSYGYTFGSGTRLTVV.

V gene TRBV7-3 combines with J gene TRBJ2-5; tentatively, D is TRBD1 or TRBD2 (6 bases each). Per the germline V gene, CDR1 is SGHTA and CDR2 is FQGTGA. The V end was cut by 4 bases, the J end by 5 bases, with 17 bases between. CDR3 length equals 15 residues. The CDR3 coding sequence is TGTGCCAGCAGCTCTACCGGAGGGGGGCAGGAGACCCAGTACTTC. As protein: CASSSTGGGQETQYF.

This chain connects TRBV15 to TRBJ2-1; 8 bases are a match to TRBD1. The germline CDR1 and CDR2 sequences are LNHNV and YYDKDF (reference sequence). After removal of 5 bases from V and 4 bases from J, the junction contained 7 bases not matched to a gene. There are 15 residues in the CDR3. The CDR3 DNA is TGTGCCACCAGCGGAAGCAGGGGGCCTTACAATGAGCAGTTCTTC. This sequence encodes CATSGSRGPYNEQFF.

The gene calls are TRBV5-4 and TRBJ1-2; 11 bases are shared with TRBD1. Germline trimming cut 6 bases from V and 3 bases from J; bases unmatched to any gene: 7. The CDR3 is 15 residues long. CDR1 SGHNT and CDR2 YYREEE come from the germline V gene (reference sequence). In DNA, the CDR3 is TGTGCCAGCACCACACCGGGACAGGGGGACTATGGCTACACCTTC. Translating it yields CASTTPGQGDYGYTF. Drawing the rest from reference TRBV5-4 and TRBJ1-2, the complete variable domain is ETGVTQSPTHLIKTRGQQVTLRCSSQSGHNTVSWYQQALGQGPQFIFQYYREEENGRGNFPPRFSGLQFPNYSSELNVNALELDDSALYLCASTTPGQGDYGYTFGSGTRLTVV.

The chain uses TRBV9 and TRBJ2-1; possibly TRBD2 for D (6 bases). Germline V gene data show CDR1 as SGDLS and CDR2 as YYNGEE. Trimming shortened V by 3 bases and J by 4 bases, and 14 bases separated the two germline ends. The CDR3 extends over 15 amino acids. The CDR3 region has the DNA TGTGCCAGCAGCGGAGCGGGCGACGAATACAATGAGCAGTTCTTC. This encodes CASSGAGDEYNEQFF.

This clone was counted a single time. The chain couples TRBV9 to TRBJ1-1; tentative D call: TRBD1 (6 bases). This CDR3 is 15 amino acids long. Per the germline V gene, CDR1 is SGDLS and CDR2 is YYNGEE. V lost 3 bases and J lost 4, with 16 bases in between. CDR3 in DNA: TGTGCCAGCAGCGAGTTAGGGGGGTGGGGCACTGAAGCTTTCTTT. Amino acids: CASSELGGWGTEAFF.

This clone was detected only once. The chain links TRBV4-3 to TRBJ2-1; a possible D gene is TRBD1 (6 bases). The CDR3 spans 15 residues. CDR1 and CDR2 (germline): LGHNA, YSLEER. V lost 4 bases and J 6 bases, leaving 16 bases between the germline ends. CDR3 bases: TGCGCCAGCAGCCTCGACAGGCAAAGGGGCAATGAGCAGTTCTTC. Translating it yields CASSLDRQRGNEQFF.

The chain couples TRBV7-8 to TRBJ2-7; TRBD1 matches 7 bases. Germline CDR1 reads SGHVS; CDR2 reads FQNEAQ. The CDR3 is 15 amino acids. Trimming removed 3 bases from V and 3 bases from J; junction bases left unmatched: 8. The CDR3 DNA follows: TGTGCCAGCAGCTTGTACAGGGGAAGTGTCTACGAGCAGTACTTC. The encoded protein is CASSLYRGSVYEQYF. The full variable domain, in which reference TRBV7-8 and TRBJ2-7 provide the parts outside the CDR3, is GAGVSQSPRYKVAKRGQDVALRCDPISGHVSLFWYQQALGQGPEFLTYFQNEAQLDKSGLPSDRFFAERPEGSVSTLKIQRTQQEDSAVYLCASSLYRGSVYEQYFGPGTRLTVT.

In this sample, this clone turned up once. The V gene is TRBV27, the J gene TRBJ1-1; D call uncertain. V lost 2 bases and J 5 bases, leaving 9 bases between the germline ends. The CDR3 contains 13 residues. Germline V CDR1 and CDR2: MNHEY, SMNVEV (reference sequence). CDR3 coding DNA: TGTGCCAGCAGTTTAGAGGCGAGGACTGAAGCTTTCTTT. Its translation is CASSLEARTEAFF.

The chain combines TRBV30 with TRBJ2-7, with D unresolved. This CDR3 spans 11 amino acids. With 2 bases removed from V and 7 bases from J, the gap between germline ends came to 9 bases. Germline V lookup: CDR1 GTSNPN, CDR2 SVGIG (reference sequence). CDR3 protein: CAWSSIREQYF. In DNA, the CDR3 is TGTGCCTGGAGTAGTATACGGGAGCAGTACTTC.

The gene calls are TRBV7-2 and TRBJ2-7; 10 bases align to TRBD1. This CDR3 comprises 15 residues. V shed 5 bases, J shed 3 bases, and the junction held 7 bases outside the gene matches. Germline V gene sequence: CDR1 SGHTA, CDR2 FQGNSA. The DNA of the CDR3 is TGTGCCAGCAGCGCCCCCGGGACAGGGGTCTACGAGCAGTACTTC. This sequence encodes CASSAPGTGVYEQYF.

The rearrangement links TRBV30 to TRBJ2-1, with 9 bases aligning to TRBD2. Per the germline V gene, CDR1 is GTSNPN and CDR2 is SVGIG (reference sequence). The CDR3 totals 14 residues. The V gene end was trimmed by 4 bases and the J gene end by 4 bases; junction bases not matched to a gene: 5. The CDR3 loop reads CAWNPLAGYNEQFF. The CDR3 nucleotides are TGTGCCTGGAATCCCCTAGCGGGGTACAATGAGCAGTTCTTC.

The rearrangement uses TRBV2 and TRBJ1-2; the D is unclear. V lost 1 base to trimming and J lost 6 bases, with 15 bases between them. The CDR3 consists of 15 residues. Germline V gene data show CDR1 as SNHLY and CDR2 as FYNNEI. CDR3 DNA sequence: TGTGCCAGCAGTGAAGAGCACTCAAAGCAGAATGGCTACACCTTC. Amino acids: CASSEEHSKQNGYTF.

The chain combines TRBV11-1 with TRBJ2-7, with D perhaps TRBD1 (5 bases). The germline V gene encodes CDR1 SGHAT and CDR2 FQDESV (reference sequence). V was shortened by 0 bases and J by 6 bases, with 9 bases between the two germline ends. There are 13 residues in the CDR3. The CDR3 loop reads CASSLARRAEQYF. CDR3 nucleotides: TGTGCCAGCAGCTTAGCTCGCAGGGCCGAGCAGTACTTC. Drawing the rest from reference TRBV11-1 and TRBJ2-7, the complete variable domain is EAEVAQSPRYKITEKSQAVAFWCDPISGHATLYWYRQILGQGPELLVQFQDESVVDDSQLPKDRFSAERLKGVDSTLKIQPAELGDSAMYLCASSLARRAEQYFGPGTRLTVT.